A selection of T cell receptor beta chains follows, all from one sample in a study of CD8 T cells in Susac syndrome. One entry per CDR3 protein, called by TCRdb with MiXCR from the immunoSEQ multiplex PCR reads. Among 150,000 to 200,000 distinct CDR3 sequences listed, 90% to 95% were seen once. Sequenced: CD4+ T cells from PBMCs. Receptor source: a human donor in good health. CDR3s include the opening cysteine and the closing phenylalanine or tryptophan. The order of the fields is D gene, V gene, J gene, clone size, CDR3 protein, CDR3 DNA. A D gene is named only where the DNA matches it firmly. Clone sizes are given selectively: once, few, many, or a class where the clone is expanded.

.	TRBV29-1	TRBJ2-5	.	CSVSAVREETQYF	TGCAGCGTTTCGGCTGTTAGGGAAGAGACCCAGTACTTC
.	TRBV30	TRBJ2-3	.	CAWALVLDTQYF	TGTGCCTGGGCGCTAGTGCTGGATACGCAGTATTTT
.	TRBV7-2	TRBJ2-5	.	CASSFSRQTQETQYF	TGTGCCAGCAGCTTTAGTCGGCAGACTCAAGAGACCCAGTACTTC
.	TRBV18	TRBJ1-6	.	CASSPGGKDSPLHF	TGTGCCAGCTCACCGGGAGGGAAGGATTCACCCCTCCACTTT
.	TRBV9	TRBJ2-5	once	CASSVGTAVETQYF	TGTGCCAGCAGCGTGGGGACGGCTGTCGAGACCCAGTACTTC
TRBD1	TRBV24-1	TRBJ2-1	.	CATSDTGAVSNEQFF	TGTGCCACCAGTGATACAGGGGCGGTGAGCAATGAGCAGTTCTTC
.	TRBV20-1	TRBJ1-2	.	CSASGYERSGYTF	TGCAGTGCTAGTGGATACGAACGGAGTGGCTACACCTTC
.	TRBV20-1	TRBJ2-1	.	CSARDPDGGIEFF	TGCAGTGCTAGAGACCCCGACGGAGGAATTGAGTTCTTC
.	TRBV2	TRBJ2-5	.	CASSEGAARETQYF	TGTGCCAGCAGTGAAGGGGCGGCCCGAGAGACCCAGTACTTC
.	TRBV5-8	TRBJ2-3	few	CASSITDTQYF	TGTGCCAGCAGCATAACAGATACGCAGTATTTT
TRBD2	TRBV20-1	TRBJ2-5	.	CSANVGGGETQYF	TGCAGTGCTAATGTCGGGGGGGGAGAGACCCAGTACTTC
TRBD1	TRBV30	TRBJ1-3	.	CAWSNRDRALGSTIYF	TGTGCCTGGAGTAACCGGGACAGGGCCCTTGGTTCCACCATATATTTT
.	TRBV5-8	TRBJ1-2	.	CASSLVGLHYGYTF	TGTGCCAGCAGCTTGGTTGGGCTACACTATGGCTACACCTTC
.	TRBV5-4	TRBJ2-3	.	CASSLRESSTDTQYF	TGTGCCAGCAGCTTACGCGAGAGTAGCACAGATACGCAGTATTTT
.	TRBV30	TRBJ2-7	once	CAWNRQGTTYEQYF	TGTGCCTGGAATCGGCAGGGGACAACCTACGAGCAGTACTTC
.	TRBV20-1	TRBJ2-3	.	CSARMTIPTQYF	TGCAGTGCTAGGATGACTATCCCTACGCAGTATTTT
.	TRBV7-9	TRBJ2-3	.	CASSSETDTQYF	TGTGCCAGCAGCTCAGAGACAGATACGCAGTATTTT
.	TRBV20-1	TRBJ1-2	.	CSATRTEPYGYTF	TGCAGTGCTACCCGGACAGAGCCCTATGGCTACACCTTC
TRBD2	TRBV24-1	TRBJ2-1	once	CATSDPLAGGPYNEQFF	TGTGCCACCAGTGATCCTTTAGCGGGGGGCCCTTACAATGAGCAGTTCTTC
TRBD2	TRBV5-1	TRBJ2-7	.	CASSSTGTTSTYEQYF	TGCGCCAGCAGCTCAACCGGGACTACCTCCACCTACGAGCAGTACTTC
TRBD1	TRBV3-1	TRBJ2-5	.	CASSQGQGRETQYF	TGTGCCAGCAGCCAGGGACAGGGGAGAGAGACCCAGTACTTC
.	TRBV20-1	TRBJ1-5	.	CSARGINQPQHF	TGCAGTGCTAGGGGTATCAATCAGCCCCAGCATTTT
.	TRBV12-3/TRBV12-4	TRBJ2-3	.	CASRGGGSGGDTQYF	TGTGCCAGCAGGGGCGGGGGCAGCGGTGGAGATACGCAGTATTTT
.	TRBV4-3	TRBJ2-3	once	CASSQGWGGVDTQYF	TGCGCCAGCAGCCAAGGGTGGGGAGGCGTAGATACGCAGTATTTT
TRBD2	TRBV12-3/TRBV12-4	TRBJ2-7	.	CASSPGTSGAGGKYF	TGTGCCAGCAGTCCCGGGACTAGCGGAGCCGGGGGGAAGTACTTC
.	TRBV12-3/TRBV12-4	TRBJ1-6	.	CATRTSSYNSPLHF	TGTGCCACACGCACTTCCTCCTATAATTCACCCCTCCACTTT
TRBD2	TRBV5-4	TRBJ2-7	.	CASSLRTSGYLSYEQYF	TGTGCCAGCAGCCTACGGACTAGCGGTTACCTCTCCTACGAGCAGTACTTC
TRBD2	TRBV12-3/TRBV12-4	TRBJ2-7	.	CASSQTTSGVREQYF	TGTGCCAGCAGTCAGACGACTAGCGGGGTTCGCGAGCAGTACTTC